These 5 T cell receptor beta chains were sequenced from one sample in a study of blood T cell repertoires in COVID-19. Measured with immunoSEQ multiplex PCR; TCRdb has only the in-frame clones, and not every one. The table shows more than 450,000 clones, with about nine tenths occurring only once. Source material: PBMCs or T cells enriched from blood (not recorded which). The receptor set was obtained from a woman between 18 and 29 years old who had recovered from COVID-19.

This sequence joins TRBV3-1 (or the pseudogene TRBV3-2) and TRBJ1-4, with TRBD1 as a possible D gene (5 bases). The CDR3 has 14 amino acids. V was trimmed by 1 base and J by 4 bases, leaving 7 bases between them. The germline gives CDR1 LGHDT, CDR2 YNNKEL (reference sequence). Here the CDR3 reads CASSQGGLNEKLFF. In DNA form, the CDR3 reads TGTGCCAGCAGCCAAGGGGGACTTAATGAAAAACTGTTTTTT.

The chain employs TRBV2 and TRBJ1-4, with D possibly being TRBD1 (6 bases). From germline, CDR1 is SNHLY and CDR2 FYNNEI. V was pared by 5 bases and J by 3 bases, with 16 bases between. There are 16 residues in the CDR3. In nucleotides, the CDR3 is TGTGCCAGCAGTTTTCGAGGGGGACTATCTAATGAAAAACTGTTTTTT. Translated, it gives CASSFRGGLSNEKLFF. The variable domain in full, completed from reference TRBV2 and TRBJ1-4, reads EPEVTQTPSHQVTQMGQEVILRCVPISNHLYFYWYRQILGQKVEFLVSFYNNEISEKSEIFDDQFSVERPDGSNFTLKIRSTKLEDSAMYFCASSFRGGLSNEKLFFGSGTQLSVL.

The rearrangement links TRBV11-3 to TRBJ2-5, with no clear D. CDR1 is SGHNT and CDR2 is YENEEA in the germline V gene. V was clipped by 1 base and J by 3 bases, with 12 bases between them. CDR3 length: 15 residues. The CDR3 region has the DNA TGTGCCAGCAGCTTAGGGCTGTCGTACGAAGAGACCCAGTACTTC. Its translation is CASSLGLSYEETQYF.

This chain joins TRBV3-1 (or the pseudogene TRBV3-2) and TRBJ2-1; 8 bases are a match to TRBD1. The CDR3 totals 17 residues. J gave up 3 bases and V 0 bases, and 7 bases lay outside the gene matches. Germline loops: CDR1 LGHDT, CDR2 YNNKEL (reference sequence). The CDR3 coding sequence is TGTGCCAGCAGCCAAGAGTCGACAGGGGCCGACTACAATGAGCAGTTCTTC. Encoded protein: CASSQESTGADYNEQFF.

The chain uses TRBV2 and TRBJ1-2; D perhaps matches TRBD1 (6 bases). V was cut by 6 bases and J by 5 bases, with 13 bases left in between. There are 13 residues in the CDR3. Germline V lookup: CDR1 SNHLY, CDR2 FYNNEI. For the CDR3, the DNA is TGTGCCAGCAGGCCACAGGGTCTATATGGCTACACCTTC. Its protein is CASRPQGLYGYTF.